Listed below are T cell receptor beta chains from one sample, sequenced in a study of a mutant IDH1 vaccine in newly diagnosed glioma. Their antigens are not known. The protocol was immunoSEQ multiplex PCR, while the TCRdb copy is restricted to in-frame clones and leaves out a portion. The table has 50,000 to 55,000 clones, approximately 64% seen once. The sequences come from peripheral blood mononuclear cells (PBMCs), collected from a glioma patient whose treatment included an IDH1 peptide vaccine. These receptors all stem from a man between 40 and 49 years old with glioma. Some clones in this sample may be carry-over from other donors' samples. The CDR3 runs from the conserved cysteine through the conserved F or W. D genes are given only for firm matches. For some rows the clone size is stated as once, few or many, or as a class when expanded; others skip it.

size	V	D	J	DNA	CDR3
NA	TRBV5-1	TRBD2	TRBJ2-5	TGCGCCAGCAAGTTTAGCGGGGGACAAGAGACCCAGTACTTC	CASKFSGGQETQYF
NA	TRBV14	NA	TRBJ2-1	TGTGCCAGCAGCCAGGGGACACGGAATGAGCAGTTCTTC	CASSQGTRNEQFF
NA	TRBV2	NA	TRBJ1-5	TGTGCCAGCAGTGAGGGTAATAGCAATCAGCCCCAGCATTTT	CASSEGNSNQPQHF
NA	TRBV5-4	NA	TRBJ2-3	TGTGCCAGCAGCACACTGGATACGAGCACAGATACGCAGTATTTT	CASSTLDTSTDTQYF
NA	TRBV9	TRBD2	TRBJ2-5	TGTGCCAGCAGCGTAGGAGTAGTGGGAGGGGAGACCCAGTACTTC	CASSVGVVGGETQYF
NA	TRBV4-3	TRBD1	TRBJ1-5	TGCGCCAGCAGTCCGACAGGGGATAATCAGCCCCAGCATTTT	CASSPTGDNQPQHF
NA	TRBV10-2	TRBD1	TRBJ2-2	TGCGCCAGCACCGGGACAGTGAACACCGGGGAGCTGTTTTTT	CASTGTVNTGELFF
NA	TRBV7-9	NA	TRBJ1-1	TGTGCCAGCAGCTTAGTTGGCGAGAACACTGAAGCTTTCTTT	CASSLVGENTEAFF
NA	TRBV19	TRBD1	TRBJ2-2	TGTGCCAGTAGTATCCCGTGGACAGGGCGAACCGGGGAGCTGTTTTTT	CASSIPWTGRTGELFF
NA	TRBV5-6	NA	TRBJ2-7	TGTGCCAGCAGCTTGGGCAGGATGGGCGGAGAGCAGTACTTC	CASSLGRMGGEQYF
NA	TRBV5-6	TRBD1	TRBJ1-2	TGTGCCAGCAGCTTGGAAGTGACAGGGGTCGGCTATGGCTACACCTTC	CASSLEVTGVGYGYTF
few	TRBV5-1	TRBD1	TRBJ1-3	TGCGCCAGCAGCCCCGGGACAGGTGTACCTGGAAACACCATATATTTT	CASSPGTGVPGNTIYF
few	TRBV29-1	NA	TRBJ2-5	TGCAGCGTTGAGGGGCGGACCCAAGAGACCCAGTACTTC	CSVEGRTQETQYF
NA	TRBV18	TRBD1	TRBJ2-7	TGTGCCAGCTCGCCCCCGTGGGACAGGGACGAGCAGTACTTC	CASSPPWDRDEQYF
NA	TRBV4-2	TRBD1	TRBJ1-6	TGTGCCAGCAGCCGAAGTGCAGGGGGATCCTATAATTCACCCCTCCACTTT	CASSRSAGGSYNSPLHF
few	TRBV29-1	NA	TRBJ2-2	TGCAGCGTGCGAATGGCCGGGGAGCTGTTTTTT	CSVRMAGELFF
NA	TRBV30	TRBD1	TRBJ1-1	TGTGCCTGGAGTGTACGGGCAGGGGGCATCAGGGGAAACACTGAAGCTTTCTTT	CAWSVRAGGIRGNTEAFF
NA	TRBV18	NA	TRBJ1-2	TGTGCCAGCTCACCCCGGAGGGGGGTTTCGAACTATGGCTACACCTTC	CASSPRRGVSNYGYTF
NA	TRBV13	NA	TRBJ2-7	TGTGCCAGCAGCCCGACAGGAGTATACGAGCAGTACTTC	CASSPTGVYEQYF
NA	TRBV6-5	TRBD1	TRBJ2-2	TGTGCCAGCAGCAACGCCAGGGGGCTCGGGGAGCTGTTTTTT	CASSNARGLGELFF
NA	TRBV7-6	NA	TRBJ1-1	TGTGCCAGCAGCTTTTCGGAACACACTGAAGCTTTCTTT	CASSFSEHTEAFF
NA	TRBV7-2	NA	TRBJ1-1	TGTGCCAGCAGTCTCCGAGGGGTCACTGAAGCTTTCTTT	CASSLRGVTEAFF